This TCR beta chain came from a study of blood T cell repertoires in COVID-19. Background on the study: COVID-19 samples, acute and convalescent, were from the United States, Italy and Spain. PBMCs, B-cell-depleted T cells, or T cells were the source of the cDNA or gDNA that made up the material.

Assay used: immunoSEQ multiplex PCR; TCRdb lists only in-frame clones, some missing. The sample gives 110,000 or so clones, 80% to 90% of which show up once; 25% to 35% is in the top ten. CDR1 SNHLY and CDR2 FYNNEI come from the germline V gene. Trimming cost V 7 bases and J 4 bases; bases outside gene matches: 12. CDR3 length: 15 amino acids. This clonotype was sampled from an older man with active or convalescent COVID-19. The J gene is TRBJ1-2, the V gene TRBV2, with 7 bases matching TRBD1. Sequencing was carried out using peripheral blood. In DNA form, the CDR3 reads TGTGCCAGCACCTCAGGGGGTAATACTATCTATGGCTACACCTTC. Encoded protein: CASTSGGNTIYGYTF. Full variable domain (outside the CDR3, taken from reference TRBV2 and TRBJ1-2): EPEVTQTPSHQVTQMGQEVILRCVPISNHLYFYWYRQILGQKVEFLVSFYNNEISEKSEIFDDQFSVERPDGSNFTLKIRSTKLEDSAMYFCASTSGGNTIYGYTFGSGTRLTVV.